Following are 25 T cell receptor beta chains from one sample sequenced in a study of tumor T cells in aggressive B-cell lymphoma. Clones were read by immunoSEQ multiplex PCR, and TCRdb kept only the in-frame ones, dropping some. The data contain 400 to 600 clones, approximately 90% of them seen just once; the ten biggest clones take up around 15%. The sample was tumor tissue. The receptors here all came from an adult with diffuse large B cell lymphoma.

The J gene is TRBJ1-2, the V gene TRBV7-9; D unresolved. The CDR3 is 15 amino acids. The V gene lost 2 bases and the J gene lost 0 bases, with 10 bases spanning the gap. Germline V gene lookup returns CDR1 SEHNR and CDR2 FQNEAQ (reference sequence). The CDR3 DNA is TGTGCCAGCAGCTTATTGGTAGCCACTAACTATGGCTACACCTTC. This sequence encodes CASSLLVATNYGYTF.

The CDR3 region has the DNA TGTGCCAGCAGCTTGATTGCGAGCTCCTACAATGAGCAGTTCTTC. This codes for CASSLIASSYNEQFF. The rearrangement links TRBV5-6 to TRBJ2-1, with unresolved D. V lost 1 base to trimming and J lost 0 bases, with 8 bases between them. The CDR3 has 15 amino acids. Per the germline V gene, CDR1 is SGHDT and CDR2 is YYEEEE.

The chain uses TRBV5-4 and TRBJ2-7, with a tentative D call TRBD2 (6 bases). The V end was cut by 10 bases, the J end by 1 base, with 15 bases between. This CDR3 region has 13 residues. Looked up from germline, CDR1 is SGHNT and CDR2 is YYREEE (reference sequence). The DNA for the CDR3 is TGTGCCTGTTCGCGGGACCCTTCCTACGAGCAGTACTTC. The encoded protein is CACSRDPSYEQYF.

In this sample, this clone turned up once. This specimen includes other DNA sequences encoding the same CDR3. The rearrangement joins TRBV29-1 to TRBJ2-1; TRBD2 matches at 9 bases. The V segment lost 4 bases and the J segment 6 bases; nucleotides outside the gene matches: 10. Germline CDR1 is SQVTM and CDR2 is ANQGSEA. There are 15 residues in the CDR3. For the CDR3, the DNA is TGCAGCGTTGGGACTAGCGCTTTGGGGAGCAATGAGCAGTTCTTC. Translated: CSVGTSALGSNEQFF.

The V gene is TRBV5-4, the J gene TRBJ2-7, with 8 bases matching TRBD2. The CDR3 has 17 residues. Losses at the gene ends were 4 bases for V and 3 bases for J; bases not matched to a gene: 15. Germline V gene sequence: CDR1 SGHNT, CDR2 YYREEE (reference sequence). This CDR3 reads CASSRRGGFSYYYEQYF. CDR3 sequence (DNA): TGTGCCAGCAGCCGTCGGGGGGGCTTCTCCTACTACTACGAGCAGTACTTC.

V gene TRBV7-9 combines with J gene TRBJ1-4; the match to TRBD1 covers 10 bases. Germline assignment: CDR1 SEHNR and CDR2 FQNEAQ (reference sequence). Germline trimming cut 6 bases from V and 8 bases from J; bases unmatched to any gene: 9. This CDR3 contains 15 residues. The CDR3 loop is CASREAGTGVEKLFF. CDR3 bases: TGTGCCAGCAGGGAAGCCGGGACAGGGGTCGAAAAACTGTTTTTT.

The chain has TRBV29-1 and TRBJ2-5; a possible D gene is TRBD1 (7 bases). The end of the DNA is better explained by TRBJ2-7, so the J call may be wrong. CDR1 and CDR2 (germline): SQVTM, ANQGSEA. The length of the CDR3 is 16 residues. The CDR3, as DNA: TGCAGCGTTGAAGTTGGAGGGCGGACAGGAGCCTACGAGCAGTACTTC. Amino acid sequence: CSVEVGGRTGAYEQYF.

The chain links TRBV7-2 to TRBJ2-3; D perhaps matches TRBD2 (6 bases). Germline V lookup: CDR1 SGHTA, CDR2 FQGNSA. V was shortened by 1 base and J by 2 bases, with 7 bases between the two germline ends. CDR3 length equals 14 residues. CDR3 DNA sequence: TGTGCCAGCAGCTTAGGGGGGGTCACAGATACGCAGTATTTT. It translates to CASSLGGVTDTQYF.

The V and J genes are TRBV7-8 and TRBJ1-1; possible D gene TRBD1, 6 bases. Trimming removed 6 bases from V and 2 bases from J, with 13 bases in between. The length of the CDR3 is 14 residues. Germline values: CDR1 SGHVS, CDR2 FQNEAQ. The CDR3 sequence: CASSYRTDNTEAFF. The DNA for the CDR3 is TGTGCCAGCAGTTACAGGACAGATAACACTGAAGCTTTCTTT.

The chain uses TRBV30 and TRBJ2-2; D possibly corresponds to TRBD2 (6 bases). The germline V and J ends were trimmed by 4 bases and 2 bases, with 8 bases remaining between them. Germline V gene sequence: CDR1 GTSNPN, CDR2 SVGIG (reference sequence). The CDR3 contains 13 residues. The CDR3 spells CAWTGGNTGELFF. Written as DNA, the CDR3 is TGTGCCTGGACCGGGGGTAACACCGGGGAGCTGTTTTTT.

CDR3 sequence (DNA): TGCAGCCACACCCGAGGAGTCTACACTGAAGCTTTCTTT. Translation gives CSHTRGVYTEAFF. The chain carries TRBV29-1 and TRBJ1-1; D not certain. Germline values: CDR1 SQVTM, CDR2 ANQGSEA. The CDR3 length is 13 residues. Deletions cut 8 bases from V and 3 bases from J, with 16 bases between.

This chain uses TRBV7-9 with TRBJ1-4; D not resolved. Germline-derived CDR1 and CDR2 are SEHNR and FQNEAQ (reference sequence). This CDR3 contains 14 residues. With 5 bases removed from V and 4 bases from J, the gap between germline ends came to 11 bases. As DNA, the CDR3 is TGTGCCAGCAGCACCCGGAGGGTTAATGAAAAACTGTTTTTT. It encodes CASSTRRVNEKLFF.

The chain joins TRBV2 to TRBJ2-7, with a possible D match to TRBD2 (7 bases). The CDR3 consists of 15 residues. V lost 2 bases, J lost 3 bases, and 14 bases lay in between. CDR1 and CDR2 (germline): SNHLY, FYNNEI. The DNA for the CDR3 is TGTGCCAGCAGTGAAATATCGAGGGGGGGCTACGAGCAGTACTTC. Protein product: CASSEISRGGYEQYF.

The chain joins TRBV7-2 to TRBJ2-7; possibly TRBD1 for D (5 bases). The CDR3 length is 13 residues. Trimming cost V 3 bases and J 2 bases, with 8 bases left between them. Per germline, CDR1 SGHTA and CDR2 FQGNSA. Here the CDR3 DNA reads TGTGCCAGCAGCTTGGCAGGGACCTACGAGCAGTACTTC. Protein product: CASSLAGTYEQYF.

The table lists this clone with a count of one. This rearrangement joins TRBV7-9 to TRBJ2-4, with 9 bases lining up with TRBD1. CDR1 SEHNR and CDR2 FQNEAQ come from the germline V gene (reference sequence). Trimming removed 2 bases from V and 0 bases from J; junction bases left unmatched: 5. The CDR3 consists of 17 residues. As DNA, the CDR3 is TGTGCCAGCAGCTTATGGGACAGGGTCCTAGCCAAAAACATTCAGTACTTC. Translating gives CASSLWDRVLAKNIQYF.

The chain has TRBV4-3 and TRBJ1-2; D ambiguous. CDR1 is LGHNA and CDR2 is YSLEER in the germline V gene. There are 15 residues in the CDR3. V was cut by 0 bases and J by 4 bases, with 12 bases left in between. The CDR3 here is CASSQDRSGIYGYTF. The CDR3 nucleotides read TGCGCCAGCAGCCAAGATCGTTCAGGAATCTATGGCTACACCTTC.

The CDR3 coding sequence is TGTGCCAGCTCCGGAGGGATGAGGAACACTGAAGCTTTCTTT. This gives the protein CASSGGMRNTEAFF. The chain employs TRBV18 and TRBJ1-1; the D is unclear. The CDR3 length is 14 residues. The germline CDR1 and CDR2 sequences are KGHSH and LQKENI. V lost 6 bases and J 1 base, leaving 12 bases between the germline ends.

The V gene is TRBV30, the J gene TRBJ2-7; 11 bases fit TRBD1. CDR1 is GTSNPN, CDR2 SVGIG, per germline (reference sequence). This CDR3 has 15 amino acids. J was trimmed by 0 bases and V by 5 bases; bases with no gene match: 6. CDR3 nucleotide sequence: TGTGCCTGGGCCATCGGGACAGGGGGCTCCTACGAGCAGTACTTC. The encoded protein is CAWAIGTGGSYEQYF. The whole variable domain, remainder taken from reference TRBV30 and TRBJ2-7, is SQTIHQWPATLVQPVGSPLSLECTVEGTSNPNLYWYRQAAGRGLQLLFYSVGIGQISSEVPQNLSASRPQDRQFILSSKKLLLSDSGFYLCAWAIGTGGSYEQYFGPGTRLTVT.

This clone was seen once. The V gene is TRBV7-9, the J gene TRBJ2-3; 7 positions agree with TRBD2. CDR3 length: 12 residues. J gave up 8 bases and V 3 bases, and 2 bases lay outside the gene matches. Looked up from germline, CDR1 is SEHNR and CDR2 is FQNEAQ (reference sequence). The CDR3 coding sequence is TGTGCCAGCAGCTTCCTAGCGGCTACGCAGTATTTT. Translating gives CASSFLAATQYF.

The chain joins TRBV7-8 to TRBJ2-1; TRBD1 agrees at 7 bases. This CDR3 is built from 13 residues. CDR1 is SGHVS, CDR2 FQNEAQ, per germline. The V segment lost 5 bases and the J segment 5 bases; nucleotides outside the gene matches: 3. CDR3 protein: CASSTDRDNEQFF. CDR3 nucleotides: TGTGCCAGCAGCACCGACAGGGACAATGAGCAGTTCTTC.

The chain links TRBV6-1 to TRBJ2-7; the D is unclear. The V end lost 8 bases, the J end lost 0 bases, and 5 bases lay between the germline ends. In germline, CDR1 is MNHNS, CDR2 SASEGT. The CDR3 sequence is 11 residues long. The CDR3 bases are TGTGCCAGCGTTAACTCCTACGAGCAGTACTTC. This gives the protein CASVNSYEQYF.

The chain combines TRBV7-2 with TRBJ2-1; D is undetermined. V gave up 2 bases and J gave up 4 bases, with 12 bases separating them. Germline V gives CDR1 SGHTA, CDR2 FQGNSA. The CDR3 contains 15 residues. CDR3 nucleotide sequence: TGTGCCAGCAGCTTATCAGGTGATAGATACAATGAGCAGTTCTTC. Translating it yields CASSLSGDRYNEQFF.

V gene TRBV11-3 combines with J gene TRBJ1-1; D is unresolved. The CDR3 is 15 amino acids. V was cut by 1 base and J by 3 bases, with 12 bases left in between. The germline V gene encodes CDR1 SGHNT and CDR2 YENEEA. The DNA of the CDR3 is TGTGCCAGCAGCTTAGGGCGGGGTCGGGACACTGAAGCTTTCTTT. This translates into CASSLGRGRDTEAFF.

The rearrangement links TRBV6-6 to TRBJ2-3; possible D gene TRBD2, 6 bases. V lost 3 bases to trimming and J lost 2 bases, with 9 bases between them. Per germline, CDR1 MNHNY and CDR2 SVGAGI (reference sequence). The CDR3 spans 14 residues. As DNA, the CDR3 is TGTGCCAGCAGTTATGCGGACTACACAGATACGCAGTATTTT. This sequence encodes CASSYADYTDTQYF.

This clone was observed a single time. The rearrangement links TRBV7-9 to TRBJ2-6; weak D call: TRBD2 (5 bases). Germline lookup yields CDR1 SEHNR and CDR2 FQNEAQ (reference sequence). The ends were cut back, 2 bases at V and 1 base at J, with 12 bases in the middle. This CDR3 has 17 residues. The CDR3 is CASSLITSGSGANVLTF. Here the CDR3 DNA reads TGTGCCAGCAGCTTAATAACTTCGGGATCTGGGGCCAACGTCCTGACTTTC.